The 10 T cell receptor beta chains below were found in one sample sequenced in a study of CD8 T cells in Susac syndrome. With random hexamers, reverse transcription was performed on about 0.5 to 1 ug of RNA. From the immunoSEQ multiplex PCR reads, TCRdb called clonotypes with MiXCR, one entry per CDR3 protein. This sample yields hundreds of thousands of distinct CDR3 sequences, of which 90% to 95% are seen a single time; roughly 0.072% belongs to the top ten. The sample taken for sequencing was CD4+ T cells from PBMCs. All receptors come from a human donor with multiple sclerosis.

The chain recombines TRBV29-1 with TRBJ1-2; 8 positions agree with TRBD1. The CDR3 totals 12 residues. Per the germline V gene, CDR1 is SQVTM and CDR2 is ANQGSEA. The V gene end was trimmed by 7 bases and the J gene end by 8 bases; junction bases not matched to a gene: 9. CDR3 residues: CSALQGEWGYTF. The CDR3 DNA reads TGCAGCGCTTTACAGGGGGAGTGGGGCTACACCTTC.

The gene calls are TRBV6-6 and TRBJ2-7, with D unresolved. Germline V gene lookup returns CDR1 MNHNY and CDR2 SVGAGI (reference sequence). This CDR3 contains 15 residues. Trimming shortened V by 4 bases and J by 3 bases, and 16 bases separated the two germline ends. The CDR3 region has the DNA TGTGCCAGCAGTTCCCCGACTCTTCTGAGCTACGAGCAGTACTTC. It yields the protein CASSSPTLLSYEQYF.

The rearrangement links TRBV5-1 to TRBJ2-1; TRBD2 matches 10 bases. Per germline, CDR1 SGHRS and CDR2 YFSETQ. After removal of 4 bases from V and 6 bases from J, the junction contained 13 bases not matched to a gene. The CDR3 covers 17 residues. This CDR3 is CASSPLGGERGGNEQFF. The CDR3 region has the DNA TGCGCCAGCAGCCCCCTAGGAGGTGAGCGGGGGGGCAATGAGCAGTTCTTC.

The sample holds one count of this clonotype. This chain joins TRBV27 and TRBJ2-7; no clear D. Per germline, CDR1 MNHEY and CDR2 SMNVEV (reference sequence). Trimming removed 2 bases from V and 3 bases from J, with 11 bases in between. This CDR3 has 14 residues. The CDR3 coding sequence is TGTGCCAGCAGTTTACTCCCCGCCTGCTACGAGCAGTACGTC. Translated, it gives CASSLLPACYEQYV.

The chain employs TRBV3-1 and TRBJ2-1; D is uncertain. The germline V gene has CDR1 LGHDT and CDR2 YNNKEL (reference sequence). The CDR3 is 12 amino acids. The V gene lost 3 bases and the J gene lost 12 bases, with 12 bases spanning the gap. The CDR3 loop reads CASSHDRSGQFF. DNA for the CDR3: TGTGCCAGCAGCCACGATCGATCGGGGCAGTTCTTC.

The rearrangement joins TRBV6-6 to TRBJ2-4, with 7 positions matching TRBD2. This CDR3 spans 15 amino acids. Germline trimming cut 5 bases from V and 1 base from J; bases unmatched to any gene: 5. Germline-derived CDR1 and CDR2 are MNHNY and SVGAGI (reference sequence). CDR3 loop: CASSTSVSAKNIQYF. CDR3 coding DNA: TGTGCCAGCAGTACTAGCGTGTCGGCCAAAAACATTCAGTACTTC.

This sequence joins TRBV27 and TRBJ1-2; D possibly corresponds to TRBD1 (5 bases). Germline CDR1 is MNHEY and CDR2 is SMNVEV (reference sequence). Trimming left V 4 bases short and J 3 bases short, with 9 bases between. This CDR3 is 13 amino acids long. The CDR3 sequence: CASSSLRDYGYTF. The CDR3 DNA follows: TGTGCCAGCAGTTCACTCAGGGACTATGGCTACACCTTC.

Here the CDR3 reads CASSEGTAFGYTF. The CDR3 DNA is TGTGCCAGCAGTGAAGGGACGGCCTTCGGCTACACCTTC. The chain carries TRBV25-1 and TRBJ1-2; tentative D call: TRBD1 (5 bases). This CDR3 contains 13 residues. CDR1 MGHDK and CDR2 SYGVNS come from the germline V gene. The V end lost 2 bases, the J end lost 8 bases, and 12 bases lay between the germline ends.

The rearrangement uses TRBV6-5 and TRBJ2-3; 7 positions match TRBD2. The V gene's germline CDR1 is MNHEY and CDR2 SVGAGI. Trimming took 4 bases from V and 0 from J; bases not matched to a gene: 7. There are 16 residues in the CDR3. DNA of the CDR3: TGTGCCAGCAGTTCCCCCAGCGGGGTGAGCACAGATACGCAGTATTTT. It translates to CASSSPSGVSTDTQYF.

The J gene is TRBJ2-5, the V gene TRBV13; possible D gene TRBD1, 5 bases. Trimming removed 0 bases at V and 4 bases at J, with 9 bases between. This CDR3 is 14 amino acids long. CDR1 PRHDT and CDR2 FYEKMQ come from the germline V gene (reference sequence). The CDR3 here is CASSLGPGSETQYF. In DNA, the CDR3 is TGTGCCAGCAGCTTAGGTCCAGGGTCAGAGACCCAGTACTTC.